The clone carrying this T cell receptor beta chain has a single count. Its antigen is unidentified. Clones were read by immunoSEQ multiplex PCR, and TCRdb kept only the in-frame ones, dropping some. The sample holds tens of thousands of clones, over 65% seen once. V was pared by 0 bases and J by 2 bases, with 5 bases between. The germline gives CDR1 GTSNPN, CDR2 SVGIG (reference sequence). CDR3 length: 12 residues. This specimen belongs to a study of OX40 agonist ivuxolimab in advanced cancers. Overall study findings and caveats: There was clonal expansion of CD4+ and CD8+ blood T cells by week 6 at 0.1 to 3.0 mg/kg. Partial responders treated at 0.1-3.0 mg/kg exhibited clonal expansion among the lowest measured.

The material was CD4+ or CD8+ T cells sorted from blood, obtained in a trial of the OX40 agonist ivuxolimab. The gene calls are TRBV30 and TRBJ2-7; D gene uncertain. The TCR was taken from an adult with an advanced solid tumor such as melanoma, head and neck, liver or kidney cancer. The CDR3 coding sequence is TGTGCCTGGAGTGTACCGACCTACGAGCAGTACTTC. It specifies CAWSVPTYEQYF.